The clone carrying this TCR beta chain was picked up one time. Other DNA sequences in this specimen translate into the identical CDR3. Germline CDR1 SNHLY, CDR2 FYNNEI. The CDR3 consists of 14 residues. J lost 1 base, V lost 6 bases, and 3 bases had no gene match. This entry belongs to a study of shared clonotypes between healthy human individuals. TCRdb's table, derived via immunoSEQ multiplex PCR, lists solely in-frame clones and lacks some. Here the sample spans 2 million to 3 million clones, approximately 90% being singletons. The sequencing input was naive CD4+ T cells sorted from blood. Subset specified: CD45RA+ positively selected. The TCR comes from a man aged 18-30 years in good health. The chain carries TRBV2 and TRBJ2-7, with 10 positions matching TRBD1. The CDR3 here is CASSLDRGSYEQYF. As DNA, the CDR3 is TGTGCCAGCAGCCTGGACAGGGGGTCCTACGAGCAGTACTTC.